This note documents a single T cell receptor beta chain sequence. Per germline, CDR1 SNHLY and CDR2 FYNNEI. This CDR3 spans 13 amino acids. With V trimmed by 11 bases and J by 0 bases, 4 bases remained unmatched. Some clones are missing from TCRdb's copy, which holds only in-frame ones; the method was immunoSEQ multiplex PCR. The sample lists tens of thousands of clones; just over 95% were seen once. These data come from a study of cytomegalovirus exposure and HLA in healthy donors. The rearrangement joins TRBV2 to TRBJ2-1; 7 bases line up with TRBD2. The specimen was PBMCs. The sequence was obtained from a woman aged 18-30 years in good health and CMV-seropositive. CDR3 DNA sequence: TGTGCCCGGCGGGAGATCTCCTACAATGAGCAGTTCTTC. It is translated as CARREISYNEQFF.